This TCR beta chain was sequenced in a study of response to subunit inactivated influenza vaccine. Study observations and caveats: That few new T cells are recruited by each seasonal influenza vaccination was the authors' suggestion.

Germline CDR1 is SGDLS and CDR2 is YYNGEE. The CDR3 has 14 amino acids. Trimming pared 4 bases from V and 0 bases from J, leaving 11 bases between. TCRdb fed the RT-PCR reads into MiXCR, producing one record per CDR3 protein. Among about 500,000 distinct CDR3 sequences listed, 16% were seen once. This clonotype came up a few times. Its antigen is undetermined. This receptor was obtained from a man between 50 and 69 years old who received an inactivated influenza vaccine. V usage is TRBV9 and J usage is TRBJ2-7, with D tentatively TRBD2 (6 bases). Here the sequenced sample was CD4+ T cells sorted from PBMCs, taken less than 25 months after vaccination. The DNA of the CDR3 is TGTGCCAGCAGCAAAAGCGGGCGCTCCTACGAGCAGTACTTC. It specifies CASSKSGRSYEQYF.